This T cell receptor beta chain was obtained from a study of blood T cell repertoires in COVID-19. This clone showed up many times. TCRdb keeps only in-frame clones here, not all; method: immunoSEQ multiplex PCR. The data show 65,000 to 75,000 clones, around 78% seen once. From germline, CDR1 is LNHNV and CDR2 YYDKDF (reference sequence). Trimming took off 0 bases at V and 4 bases at J, with 12 bases between the two ends. This CDR3 comprises 15 residues. The source of this sequence is a human donor in a cohort sampled during active COVID-19. This chain joins TRBV15 and TRBJ2-5; maybe TRBD1 (5 bases). Sequencing used peripheral blood. For the CDR3, the DNA is TGTGCCACCAGCAGAGATAATTCAGGGTCAGAGACCCAGTACTTC. Protein: CATSRDNSGSETQYF.